The 27 T cell receptor beta chains listed next were all sequenced from one sample in a study of T cell responses to AZD1222 COVID-19 vaccine. Generated by immunoSEQ multiplex PCR, the TCRdb table keeps only in-frame clones and is missing some. The table shows over 150,000 clones, with 86% occurring only once. The specimen comprised peripheral blood, sampled on day 0 of MenACWY control vaccination. These receptors originate from an adult in good health.

The chain recombines TRBV6-5 with TRBJ1-1; 9 nucleotides match TRBD1. CDR3 length: 14 residues. Germline lookup yields CDR1 MNHEY and CDR2 SVGAGI. Unmatched junction bases numbered 7, after V lost 7 bases and J lost 4 bases. The CDR3 region has the DNA TGTGCCAGCATTCACAGGGGGCAGGGCACTGAAGCTTTCTTT. Protein product: CASIHRGQGTEAFF.

This rearrangement joins TRBV5-1 to TRBJ1-2, with 8 bases identical to TRBD1. In germline, CDR1 is SGHRS, CDR2 YFSETQ. This CDR3 is 14 amino acids long. V shed 7 bases, J shed 2 bases, and the junction held 7 bases outside the gene matches. The CDR3 nucleotides are TGCGCCAGCCGACAGGGGTCAAAAAACTATGGCTACACCTTC. This sequence encodes CASRQGSKNYGYTF.

The genes are TRBV15 and TRBJ1-1; D unresolved. The CDR3 is made up of 14 amino acids. V dropped 1 base and J dropped 0 bases, with 6 bases sitting between them. CDR1 is LNHNV, CDR2 YYDKDF, per germline (reference sequence). In DNA, the CDR3 is TGTGCCACCAGCAGAGCAGTCATGAACACTGAAGCTTTCTTT. Protein: CATSRAVMNTEAFF.

V and J are TRBV28 and TRBJ2-1; D possibly corresponds to TRBD2 (5 bases). CDR1 and CDR2 (germline): MDHEN, SYDVKM. CDR3 length: 14 amino acids. V was cut by 6 bases and J by 2 bases, with 11 bases left in between. For the CDR3, the DNA is TGTGCCAGCAGGGTATCGGGGACCTACAATGAGCAGTTCTTC. It codes for CASRVSGTYNEQFF.

The V call is TRBV19, the J call TRBJ1-5, with a weak D call TRBD1 (5 bases). Trimming left V 3 bases short and J 5 bases short, with 20 bases between. Germline loops: CDR1 LNHDA, CDR2 SQIVND (reference sequence). The CDR3 sequence is 17 residues long. The CDR3 loop is CASSIGGRGSLHQPQHF. The CDR3 region has the DNA TGTGCCAGTAGTATTGGGGGACGGGGATCCCTACATCAGCCCCAGCATTTT. Combining the CDR3 with reference TRBV19 and TRBJ1-5 gives the whole variable domain DGGITQSPKYLFRKEGQNVTLSCEQNLNHDAMYWYRQDPGQGLRLIYYSQIVNDFQKGDIAEGYSVSREKKESFPLTVTSAQKNPTAFYLCASSIGGRGSLHQPQHFGDGTRLSIL.

This clone was seen once. The gene calls are TRBV7-3 and TRBJ2-2; 12 positions match TRBD2. V gave up 2 bases and J gave up 5 bases; unmatched junction bases: 6. The CDR3 length is 17 residues. Germline values: CDR1 SGHTA, CDR2 FQGTGA. CDR3: CASSLLAGGPRTGELFF. CDR3 sequence (DNA): TGTGCCAGCAGCTTACTAGCGGGAGGGCCTCGGACCGGGGAGCTGTTTTTT. The full variable domain, with the rest looked up from reference TRBV7-3 and TRBJ2-2, is GAGVSQTPSNKVTEKGKYVELRCDPISGHTALYWYRQSLGQGPEFLIYFQGTGAADDSGLPNDRFFAVRPEGSVSTLKIQRTERGDSAVYLCASSLLAGGPRTGELFFGEGSRLTVL.

The J gene is TRBJ1-1, the V gene TRBV19, with 10 bases lining up with TRBD1. The V gene's germline CDR1 is LNHDA and CDR2 SQIVND (reference sequence). CDR3 length: 15 amino acids. J was trimmed by 5 bases and V by 5 bases; bases with no gene match: 8. CDR3 sequence: CASSPRTGGGTEAFF. CDR3 in DNA: TGTGCCAGTAGTCCTAGGACAGGGGGGGGGACTGAAGCTTTCTTT.

V gene TRBV11-3 combines with J gene TRBJ2-2, with D unresolved. The CDR3 consists of 12 residues. Germline loops: CDR1 SGHNT, CDR2 YENEEA. V gave up 5 bases and J gave up 3 bases, with 4 bases separating them. CDR3 sequence (DNA): TGTGCCAGCAGCGGGTACACCGGGGAGCTGTTTTTT. Translating it yields CASSGYTGELFF.

This clone was recorded once. The chain links TRBV6-4 to TRBJ2-1; 14 nucleotides align to TRBD2. V was pared by 4 bases and J by 0 bases, with 8 bases of the junction left unmatched. This CDR3 is 19 amino acids long. Germline V CDR1 and CDR2: MRHNA, SNTAGT. The CDR3 loop is CASSAAGLAGAFSYNEQFF. DNA of the CDR3: TGTGCCAGCAGTGCCGCGGGACTAGCGGGAGCTTTCTCCTACAATGAGCAGTTCTTC.

The V gene is TRBV6-5, the J gene TRBJ1-1, with 9 bases matching TRBD1. This CDR3 is built from 16 residues. V dropped 0 bases and J dropped 1; count of bases not matched to a gene: 3. CDR1 MNHEY and CDR2 SVGAGI come from the germline V gene. The CDR3 DNA follows: TGTGCCAGCAGTTACTCGGGACAGGGTTGGAACACTGAAGCTTTCTTT. Amino acids: CASSYSGQGWNTEAFF.

The V call is TRBV7-9, the J call TRBJ1-2, with D maybe TRBD1 (6 bases). The V end lost 2 bases, the J end lost 6 bases, and 13 bases lay between the germline ends. The germline V gene encodes CDR1 SEHNR and CDR2 FQNEAQ (reference sequence). This CDR3 has 14 residues. CDR3 loop: CASSLRNRVDGYTF. In DNA form, the CDR3 reads TGTGCCAGCAGCTTAAGGAACAGGGTCGATGGCTACACCTTC.

The rearrangement links TRBV4-2 to TRBJ2-2, with D unresolved. V shed 0 bases and J shed 7 bases, with 6 bases lying between them. The CDR3 is made up of 13 amino acids. The germline V gene encodes CDR1 LGHNA and CDR2 YNFKEQ. The CDR3 DNA sequence: TGTGCCAGCAGCCAAGATCAGGTCGGGGAGCTGTTTTTT. Amino acid sequence: CASSQDQVGELFF.

The chain recombines TRBV11-2 with TRBJ2-2; 13 nucleotides match TRBD2. From germline, CDR1 is SGHAT and CDR2 FQNNGV. V gave up 5 bases and J gave up 5 bases; unmatched junction bases: 11. This CDR3 region has 18 residues. The CDR3 sequence: CASSVTRLAGGTTGELFF. The DNA for the CDR3 is TGTGCCAGCAGCGTCACCCGACTAGCGGGGGGTACTACCGGGGAGCTGTTTTTT. Full variable domain (rest looked up from reference TRBV11-2 and TRBJ2-2): EAGVAQSPRYKIIEKRQSVAFWCNPISGHATLYWYQQILGQGPKLLIQFQNNGVVDDSQLPKDRFSAERLKGVDSTLKIQPAKLEDSAVYLCASSVTRLAGGTTGELFFGEGSRLTVL.

The rearrangement links TRBV7-2 to TRBJ1-4; D remains unclear. Germline lookup yields CDR1 SGHTA and CDR2 FQGNSA. The V end was cut by 2 bases, the J end by 7 bases, with 8 bases between. This CDR3 is built from 13 residues. The CDR3 DNA reads as TGTGCCAGCAGCTTACTTCGAGGTGAAAAACTGTTTTTT. It encodes CASSLLRGEKLFF.

This clone showed up just a few times. Here the CDR3 DNA reads TGTGCCAGCAGCCCCGAATGGGGTAACCGTGACGAGCAGTACTTC. Translation gives CASSPEWGNRDEQYF. The rearrangement links TRBV11-1 to TRBJ2-7; D is unresolved. The CDR3 runs to 15 residues. The V gene's germline CDR1 is SGHAT and CDR2 FQDESV (reference sequence). Trimming stripped 5 bases from V and 5 bases from J, with 19 bases between.

V and J are TRBV5-1 and TRBJ1-6; D call uncertain. This CDR3 contains 14 residues. Germline V gives CDR1 SGHRS, CDR2 YFSETQ. Deletions cut 4 bases from V and 7 bases from J, with 12 bases between. CDR3: CASSQNPGNSPLHF. In nucleotides, the CDR3 is TGCGCCAGCAGCCAAAACCCCGGGAATTCACCCCTCCACTTT.

This clone was seen a single time. The rearrangement uses TRBV30 and TRBJ2-7; unclear D gene. The V and J ends lost 2 bases and 1 base respectively, with 9 bases between them. The CDR3 is made up of 13 amino acids. Per the germline V gene, CDR1 is GTSNPN and CDR2 is SVGIG (reference sequence). CDR3 residues: CAWSLPTSYEQYF. DNA for the CDR3: TGTGCCTGGAGTCTCCCCACTTCCTACGAGCAGTACTTC. The whole variable domain, filled in from reference TRBV30 and TRBJ2-7, reads SQTIHQWPATLVQPVGSPLSLECTVEGTSNPNLYWYRQAAGRGLQLLFYSVGIGQISSEVPQNLSASRPQDRQFILSSKKLLLSDSGFYLCAWSLPTSYEQYFGPGTRLTVT.

The chain employs TRBV21-1 and TRBJ1-2. TRBV21-1 is noted as a pseudogene. The CDR3 is 15 residues long. The CDR3 DNA follows: TGTGCCAGCAGCAAAGTCGGGGGGTACCGATATGGCTACACCTTC. Protein: CASSKVGGYRYGYTF.

The V call is TRBV10-3, the J call TRBJ2-3; TRBD2 aligns across 7 bases. V shed 3 bases, J shed 3 bases, and the junction held 9 bases outside the gene matches. Germline CDR1 and CDR2: ENHRY and SYGVKD. The CDR3 runs 16 residues. The CDR3 spells CAISDEGGLRTDTQYF. Here the CDR3 DNA reads TGTGCCATCAGTGACGAGGGAGGGCTGAGAACAGATACGCAGTATTTT.

V is TRBV2 and J is TRBJ1-1, with TRBD1 matching 7 bases. Per the germline V gene, CDR1 is SNHLY and CDR2 is FYNNEI. J gave up 2 bases and V 8 bases, and 8 bases lay outside the gene matches. The CDR3 extends over 14 amino acids. As DNA, the CDR3 is TGTGCCAGCGGGTTAACAGGGGTAAACACTGAAGCTTTCTTT. Encoded protein: CASGLTGVNTEAFF.

V and J are TRBV2 and TRBJ1-4; 12 nucleotides line up with TRBD1. J gave up 1 base and V 6 bases, and 6 bases lay outside the gene matches. From germline, CDR1 is SNHLY and CDR2 FYNNEI. CDR3 length: 17 amino acids. CDR3 loop: CASRNRDRGQTNEKLFF. DNA for the CDR3: TGTGCCAGCAGGAACCGGGACAGGGGGCAAACTAATGAAAAACTGTTTTTT.

V gene TRBV27 combines with J gene TRBJ1-2; unclear D gene. Trimming took off 5 bases at V and 6 bases at J, with 19 bases between the two ends. Germline V gene sequence: CDR1 MNHEY, CDR2 SMNVEV (reference sequence). The CDR3 spans 15 residues. This CDR3 reads CASSPLSKSLDGYTF. As DNA, the CDR3 is TGTGCCAGCAGTCCCCTTTCAAAATCCCTAGATGGCTACACCTTC.

The chain links TRBV11-2 to TRBJ1-1; D uncertain. The CDR3 totals 14 residues. Germline V gene sequence: CDR1 SGHAT, CDR2 FQNNGV. Between the trimmed V and J ends, which lost 2 bases and 0 bases, there was a span of 7 bases. In nucleotides, the CDR3 is TGTGCCAGCAGCTTAAACGACATGAACACTGAAGCTTTCTTT. Amino acid sequence: CASSLNDMNTEAFF. Drawing the rest from reference TRBV11-2 and TRBJ1-1, the complete variable domain is EAGVAQSPRYKIIEKRQSVAFWCNPISGHATLYWYQQILGQGPKLLIQFQNNGVVDDSQLPKDRFSAERLKGVDSTLKIQPAKLEDSAVYLCASSLNDMNTEAFFGQGTRLTVV.

The rearrangement uses TRBV5-1 and TRBJ2-3; D may be TRBD1 (5 bases). The CDR3 is 14 residues long. V gave up 5 bases and J gave up 3 bases, with 13 bases separating them. Germline V CDR1 and CDR2: SGHRS, YFSETQ. CDR3 residues: CASSRWTSTDTQYF. CDR3 coding DNA: TGCGCCAGCAGTCGGTGGACATCAACAGATACGCAGTATTTT.

In DNA, the CDR3 is TGTGCCAGTAAAAAACAGGGGGCAACCACTGAAGCTTTCTTT. Translating it yields CASKKQGATTEAFF. The chain combines TRBV19 with TRBJ1-1, with 9 bases lining up with TRBD1. Germline-derived CDR1 and CDR2 are LNHDA and SQIVND (reference sequence). There are 14 residues in the CDR3. V trimming: 7 bases; J trimming: 4 bases; junction bases outside the gene matches: 7.

This clone has a handful of counts. This chain uses TRBV5-4 with TRBJ1-6; possibly TRBD1 for D (6 bases). Germline V gene lookup returns CDR1 SGHNT and CDR2 YYREEE (reference sequence). The V gene lost 3 bases and the J gene lost 6 bases, with 13 bases spanning the gap. The CDR3 runs to 15 residues. CDR3 amino acids: CASSSGVRGNSPLHF. The CDR3 DNA follows: TGTGCCAGCAGCTCAGGGGTTCGGGGTAATTCACCCCTCCACTTT.

The rearrangement links TRBV2 to TRBJ2-3; no firm D call. The CDR3 consists of 11 residues. In germline, CDR1 is SNHLY, CDR2 FYNNEI. The ends were cut back, 7 bases at V and 2 bases at J, with 4 bases in the middle. The CDR3 DNA reads as TGTGCCAGCACCTTCACAGATACGCAGTATTTT. Its protein product is CASTFTDTQYF. Together with reference TRBV2 and TRBJ2-3, the CDR3 gives the full variable domain: EPEVTQTPSHQVTQMGQEVILRCVPISNHLYFYWYRQILGQKVEFLVSFYNNEISEKSEIFDDQFSVERPDGSNFTLKIRSTKLEDSAMYFCASTFTDTQYFGPGTRLTVL.